These 2 T cell receptor beta chains share one sample of origin, sequenced in a study of T cell clones after liver transplantation. Method: immunoSEQ multiplex PCR; TCRdb's copy keeps in-frame clones and lacks some. Found here are 20,000 to 30,000 clones, roughly 69% of them singletons; the top ten hold approximately 2.9%. Sequencing used CD4+ T cells from blood, obtained before liver transplant. All receptors come from a human donor who received a liver transplant.

The chain joins TRBV7-9 to TRBJ1-3; unclear D gene. The CDR3 has 14 amino acids. Trimming removed 5 bases from V and 8 bases from J, with 16 bases in between. Germline V gene lookup returns CDR1 SEHNR and CDR2 FQNEAQ (reference sequence). The CDR3 loop reads CASSRGGGVDTIYF. The CDR3 coding sequence is TGTGCCAGCAGCCGAGGTGGCGGCGTGGACACCATATATTTT.

This clone was recorded only once. V and J are TRBV6-5 and TRBJ1-1; a weak D match, TRBD1 (5 bases). The CDR3 spans 16 residues. Germline CDR1 reads MNHEY; CDR2 reads SVGAGI. Trimming left V 2 bases short and J 1 base short, with 14 bases between. The DNA for the CDR3 is TGTGCCAGCAGTTACCGGGTGGGGCAGACGAACACTGAAGCTTTCTTT. As protein: CASSYRVGQTNTEAFF.